The T cell receptor (beta chain) described here comes from a study of T-cell memory formation after mild COVID-19. A remark on this clonotype: The target antigen is unknown.

Findings and caveats of the study: Contracting clones from day 15 to 85 showed balanced CD4/CD8; later expanders favored CD4+.

Germline V gene data show CDR1 as SEHNR and CDR2 as FQNEAQ (reference sequence). V lost 5 bases to trimming and J lost 4 bases; unmatched junction nucleotides: 5. This CDR3 is 15 amino acids long. TCRdb recomputed calls from the 5' RACE reads with MiXCR, one row per CDR3 protein. Among 350,000 to 400,000 distinct CDR3 sequences, approximately 15% were seen once, and the ten largest hold around 22%. Sequences were obtained from PBMCs or a T cell subset sorted from them (not recorded which). This sequence originates from a man aged 18 to 29 who had mild COVID-19 (a few samples of this study predate the infection). Cell type and time point are not known. The rearrangement joins TRBV7-9 to TRBJ1-3; TRBD1 aligns across 10 bases. CDR3 nucleotide sequence: TGTGCCAGCAGCCTAGGGACAGGGGAAGGAAACACCATATATTTT. Protein product: CASSLGTGEGNTIYF.